This passage covers 23 T cell receptor beta chains from one sample sequenced in a study of graft-versus-host responses after intestinal transplantation. The table came from immunoSEQ multiplex PCR; TCRdb's copy has only in-frame clones and leaves some out. This sample has over 75,000 clones, with around 86% found just once. Antigens of these TCRs are unknown. The specimen was unstimulated CD8+ T cells sorted from spleen or lymph node cells, collected before transplant. The receptors come from a human donor who was the organ donor for an intestinal transplant.

CDR3 protein: CAWSDEQVQNNYGYTF. In DNA form, the CDR3 reads TGTGCCTGGAGTGACGAGCAGGTTCAAAATAACTATGGCTACACCTTC. The chain carries TRBV30 and TRBJ1-2; D is unresolved. This CDR3 has 16 amino acids. V was cut by 1 base and J by 1 base, with 16 bases left in between. CDR1 GTSNPN and CDR2 SVGIG come from the germline V gene (reference sequence).

The chain joins TRBV6-5 to TRBJ1-2; weak D call: TRBD1 (5 bases). The CDR3 runs 15 residues. With 2 bases removed from V and 4 bases from J, the gap between germline ends came to 14 bases. Germline values: CDR1 MNHEY, CDR2 SVGAGI. The CDR3 is CASSYSQGTVYGYTF. The CDR3, as DNA: TGTGCCAGCAGTTACAGCCAGGGCACGGTCTATGGCTACACCTTC.

The genes are TRBV4-2 and TRBJ2-3; no firm D call. The length of the CDR3 is 15 residues. CDR1 and CDR2 from the germline V gene are LGHNA and YNFKEQ. Trimming stripped 4 bases from V and 4 bases from J, with 15 bases between. In DNA, the CDR3 is TGTGCCAGCAGCCCTTCTAATTTTGGCTCAGATACGCAGTATTTT. Amino acid sequence: CASSPSNFGSDTQYF.

This chain links TRBV4-1 with TRBJ2-7; unclear D gene. CDR3 size: 14 residues. V dropped 4 bases and J dropped 2 bases, with 12 bases sitting between them. CDR1 is MGHRA and CDR2 is YSYEKL in the germline V gene. Here the CDR3 reads CASSPTALTYEQYF. CDR3 nucleotides: TGCGCCAGCAGCCCTACAGCGCTGACCTACGAGCAGTACTTC.

This chain connects TRBV4-1 to TRBJ1-1; D is unclear. The CDR3 spans 14 residues. Germline V gene data show CDR1 as MGHRA and CDR2 as YSYEKL. Between the trimmed V and J ends, which lost 3 bases and 4 bases, there was a span of 12 bases. CDR3 nucleotide sequence: TGCGCCAGCAGCCACCAATCAGGAGCCACTGAAGCTTTCTTT. It codes for CASSHQSGATEAFF.

The rearrangement links TRBV5-5 to TRBJ2-7; TRBD2 matches at 9 bases. Germline V lookup: CDR1 SGHKS, CDR2 YYEKEE (reference sequence). Germline trimming cut 0 bases from V and 0 bases from J; bases unmatched to any gene: 10. This CDR3 spans 18 amino acids. Here the CDR3 reads CASSLAVGLAPSSYEQYF. CDR3 in DNA: TGTGCCAGCAGCTTGGCCGTCGGACTAGCGCCTAGCTCCTACGAGCAGTACTTC.

The CDR3 is CASPGQENTGELFF. DNA of the CDR3: TGTGCCAGCCCGGGACAGGAGAACACCGGGGAGCTGTTTTTT. The chain has TRBV6-5 and TRBJ2-2; 8 bases are a match to TRBD1. Germline assignment: CDR1 MNHEY and CDR2 SVGAGI. The CDR3 runs to 14 residues. V lost 8 bases, J lost 1 base, and 3 bases stayed unmatched.

The V call is TRBV12-2, the J call TRBJ1-5; the D call TRBD1 from the table was never checked on the DNA. TRBV12-2 is given as a pseudogene. The CDR3 loop spans 15 amino acids. Here the CDR3 reads CASRSSDKSNQPQHF. The CDR3 DNA reads TGTGCAAGTCGCTCCTCAGACAAAAGCAATCAGCCCCAGCATTTT.

V and J are TRBV4-1 and TRBJ1-1, with no clear D. V lost 4 bases to trimming and J lost 1 base, with 22 bases between them. Germline V gives CDR1 MGHRA, CDR2 YSYEKL. The CDR3 runs to 18 residues. In DNA, the CDR3 is TGCGCCAGCAGCCGGGGTGTGGCAGGTGTCAGTAGGAACACTGAAGCTTTCTTT. Protein: CASSRGVAGVSRNTEAFF.

This chain connects TRBV11-2 to TRBJ2-6, with D unclear. Trimming shortened V by 5 bases and J by 0 bases, and 20 bases separated the two germline ends. The V gene's germline CDR1 is SGHAT and CDR2 FQNNGV. This CDR3 has 19 amino acids. Written as DNA, the CDR3 is TGTGCCAGCAGCCCCCGGCCCGCCAGACGATCCTCTGGGGCCAACGTCCTGACTTTC. Encoded protein: CASSPRPARRSSGANVLTF.

Details on this clone: Its ends do not fully match the called genes, so a read error is possible. The chain combines TRBV20-1 with TRBJ2-1; a possible D gene is TRBD2 (6 bases). The CDR3 is 11 amino acids. Germline V CDR1 and CDR2: DFQATT, SNEGSKA (reference sequence). The CDR3: CSAPTGVWEIF. CDR3 sequence (DNA): TGCAGTGCCCCAACGGGGGTCTGGGAGATCTTC.

This rearrangement joins TRBV9 to TRBJ2-7, with D perhaps matching TRBD2 (5 bases). The germline gives CDR1 SGDLS, CDR2 YYNGEE. Trimming cost V 5 bases and J 3 bases, with 15 bases left between them. This CDR3 region has 14 residues. CDR3 region: CASSLRAQDYEQYF. CDR3 coding DNA: TGTGCCAGCAGTTTGAGGGCCCAGGACTACGAGCAGTACTTC.

This chain joins TRBV28 and TRBJ1-1, with a weak D call TRBD1 (5 bases). The CDR3 consists of 14 residues. From germline, CDR1 is MDHEN and CDR2 SYDVKM. Deletions cut 3 bases from V and 2 bases from J, with 10 bases between. The CDR3 region has the DNA TGTGCCAGCAGTTTCGGGGGGGACAACACTGAAGCTTTCTTT. Translating gives CASSFGGDNTEAFF.

The chain combines TRBV6-6 with TRBJ2-7; maybe TRBD1 (5 bases). V dropped 5 bases and J dropped 2 bases, with 13 bases sitting between them. The CDR3 extends over 14 amino acids. Looked up from germline, CDR1 is MNHNY and CDR2 is SVGAGI (reference sequence). The CDR3 is CASSPWTSPYEQYF. As DNA, the CDR3 is TGTGCCAGCAGTCCGTGGACAAGCCCCTACGAGCAGTACTTC.

CDR3 sequence reads: CASSLAGENTEAFF. CDR3 in DNA: TGTGCCAGCAGCTTGGCCGGCGAAAACACTGAAGCTTTCTTT. The chain carries TRBV5-8 and TRBJ1-1; unclear D gene. CDR3 length: 14 amino acids. V shed 0 bases and J shed 2 bases, with 8 bases lying between them. The germline CDR1 and CDR2 sequences are SGHTS and YDEGEE.

The chain has TRBV6-5 and TRBJ2-1; no clear D. CDR1 is MNHEY and CDR2 is SVGAGI in the germline V gene. The CDR3 covers 13 residues. V was clipped by 2 bases and J by 7 bases, with 9 bases between them. The CDR3 coding sequence is TGTGCCAGCAGTTACGGAAGTGGAAATGAGCAGTTCTTC. It encodes CASSYGSGNEQFF.

The V gene is TRBV7-2, the J gene TRBJ2-5; 12 bases line up with TRBD2. J gave up 7 bases and V 2 bases, and 5 bases lay outside the gene matches. Germline V gives CDR1 SGHTA, CDR2 FQGNSA. The CDR3 loop spans 15 amino acids. CDR3 protein: CASSLLAGGLGTQYF. The CDR3 nucleotides are TGTGCCAGCAGCTTACTAGCGGGGGGGCTTGGGACCCAGTACTTC.

V usage is TRBV9 and J usage is TRBJ1-4; possibly TRBD1 for D (6 bases). V gave up 0 bases and J gave up 6 bases, with 12 bases separating them. The CDR3 has 15 amino acids. Germline assignment: CDR1 SGDLS and CDR2 YYNGEE. The CDR3 region has the DNA TGTGCCAGCAGCGTAGGGGGGGACACTTATGAAAAACTGTTTTTT. Translated, it gives CASSVGGDTYEKLFF. The whole variable domain, filled in from reference TRBV9 and TRBJ1-4, reads DSGVTQTPKHLITATGQRVTLRCSPRSGDLSVYWYQQSLDQGLQFLIQYYNGEERAKGNILERFSAQQFPDLHSELNLSSLELGDSALYFCASSVGGDTYEKLFFGSGTQLSVL.

The genes are TRBV5-4 and TRBJ2-4; 7 bases agree with TRBD2. Germline values: CDR1 SGHNT, CDR2 YYREEE (reference sequence). V lost 4 bases and J lost 5; bases outside the gene matches: 3. CDR3 length equals 13 residues. The CDR3 DNA sequence: TGTGCCAGCAGCCCGGCGGGGGAAAACATTCAGTACTTC. It specifies CASSPAGENIQYF.

This sequence joins TRBV6-1 and TRBJ1-2, with no clear D. The CDR3 length is 14 residues. V was shortened by 5 bases and J by 6 bases, with 16 bases between the two germline ends. CDR1 and CDR2 from the germline V gene are MNHNS and SASEGT. The CDR3 loop reads CASSPQPDVDGYTF. The CDR3 nucleotides are TGTGCCAGCAGTCCACAACCGGACGTCGATGGCTACACCTTC.

The chain couples TRBV7-9 to TRBJ2-5, with D maybe TRBD1 (8 bases). Germline CDR1 and CDR2: SEHNR and FQNEAQ (reference sequence). Trimming pared 6 bases from V and 5 bases from J, leaving 16 bases between. There are 14 residues in the CDR3. The CDR3, as DNA: TGTGCCAGCAGTACAGGGGGGGGCGCCGAGACCCAGTACTTC. It yields the protein CASSTGGGAETQYF. Combining the CDR3 with reference TRBV7-9 and TRBJ2-5 gives the whole variable domain DTGVSQNPRHKITKRGQNVTFRCDPISEHNRLYWYRQTLGQGPEFLTYFQNEAQLEKSRLLSDRFSAERPKGSFSTLEIQRTEQGDSAMYLCASSTGGGAETQYFGPGTRLLVL.

The chain carries TRBV15 and TRBJ1-2; TRBD1 aligns across 9 bases. The CDR3 spans 16 residues. In germline, CDR1 is LNHNV, CDR2 YYDKDF (reference sequence). Losses at the gene ends were 1 base for V and 4 bases for J; bases not matched to a gene: 7. Here the CDR3 DNA reads TGTGCCACCAGCAGAGCCCGGACAGGGGATGGCTATGGCTACACCTTC. As protein: CATSRARTGDGYGYTF.

V usage is TRBV19 and J usage is TRBJ1-2; D remains ambiguous. The CDR3 length is 13 residues. Germline V lookup: CDR1 LNHDA, CDR2 SQIVND (reference sequence). With 3 bases removed from V and 5 bases from J, the gap between germline ends came to 10 bases. The CDR3 nucleotides read TGTGCCAGTAGTATCGGTCGAGAATATGGCTACACCTTC. This translates into CASSIGREYGYTF. The complete variable domain, with remaining parts taken from reference TRBV19 and TRBJ1-2, reads DGGITQSPKYLFRKEGQNVTLSCEQNLNHDAMYWYRQDPGQGLRLIYYSQIVNDFQKGDIAEGYSVSREKKESFPLTVTSAQKNPTAFYLCASSIGREYGYTFGSGTRLTVV.